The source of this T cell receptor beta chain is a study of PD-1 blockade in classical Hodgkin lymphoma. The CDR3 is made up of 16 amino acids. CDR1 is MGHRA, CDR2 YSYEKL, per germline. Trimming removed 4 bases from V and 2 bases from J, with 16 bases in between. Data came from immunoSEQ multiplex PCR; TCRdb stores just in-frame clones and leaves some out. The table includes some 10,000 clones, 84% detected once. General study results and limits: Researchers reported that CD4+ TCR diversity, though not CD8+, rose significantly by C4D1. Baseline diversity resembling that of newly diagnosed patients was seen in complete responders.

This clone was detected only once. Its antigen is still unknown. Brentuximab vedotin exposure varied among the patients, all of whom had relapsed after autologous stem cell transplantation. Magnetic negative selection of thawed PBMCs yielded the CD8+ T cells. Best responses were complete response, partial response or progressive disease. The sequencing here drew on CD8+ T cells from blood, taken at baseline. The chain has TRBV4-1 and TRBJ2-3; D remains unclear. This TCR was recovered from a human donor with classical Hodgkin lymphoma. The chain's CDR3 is CASSLLPPPDTDTQYF. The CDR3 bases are TGCGCCAGCAGCCTTTTACCTCCACCGGACACAGATACGCAGTATTTT.